This paragraph reports one T cell receptor (beta chain). Antigen unknown. The data belong to a study of identical twins. Study findings and constraints: Invariant MAIT and iNKT cells could partly confound zero-insertion analyses. Twin-shared out-of-frame alpha sequences were enriched for low generation probability.

Each CDR3 protein gets one entry after TCRdb re-called the 5' RACE reads with MiXCR. The sample comprises 400,000 to 500,000 distinct CDR3 sequences, less than 20% of which are singletons, and 10% to 15% rests with the top ten. The material sequenced was naive T cells sorted from blood. The TCR was taken from a man in his fifties in good health.

The CDR3 region is CASSFLAGGVEQYF. CDR3 coding DNA: TGTGCCAGCAGTTTTCTAGCGGGAGGAGTCGAGCAGTACTTC. The rearrangement uses TRBV12-3 or TRBV12-4 and TRBJ2-7; 11 bases agree with TRBD2. The CDR3 is 14 amino acids. V lost 3 bases to trimming and J lost 6 bases; unmatched junction nucleotides: 4.